The rows below give T cell receptor beta chains drawn from one sample of a study of siplizumab effects on memory and regulatory T cells. Measured with immunoSEQ multiplex PCR; TCRdb has only the in-frame clones, and not every one. Found here are about 100,000 clones, around 94% of them singletons; the top ten hold about 0.6%. Sequences were obtained from Tregs sorted from blood. Receptor source: a human donor in good health. Each CDR3 is given with its conserved first and last residue. A D gene is named only where the DNA matches it firmly. Size values are once, few and many counts, or a class for expanded clones, and some rows have none.

V: TRBV6-6; size: NA; J: TRBJ2-7; D: NA; CDR3: CASRARIGAYEQYF; DNA: TGTGCCAGCAGGGCTCGGATAGGAGCCTACGAGCAGTACTTC
V: TRBV5-1; size: NA; J: TRBJ1-1; D: NA; CDR3: CASSRGSEAFF; DNA: TGCGCCAGCAGCAGAGGGTCTGAAGCTTTCTTT
V: TRBV6-5; size: NA; J: TRBJ1-2; D: NA; CDR3: CASSYSGQMHYGYTF; DNA: TGTGCCAGCAGTTACTCCGGACAGATGCACTATGGCTACACCTTC
V: TRBV6-1; size: NA; J: TRBJ2-1; D: TRBD1; CDR3: CASRGTGSAYNEQFF; DNA: TGTGCCAGCAGGGGGACAGGTTCAGCCTACAATGAGCAGTTCTTC
V: TRBV4-1; size: NA; J: TRBJ2-3; D: NA; CDR3: CASSKEFAGAGTDTQYF; DNA: TGCGCCAGCAGCAAAGAGTTTGCAGGGGCCGGGACAGATACGCAGTATTTT
V: TRBV29-1; size: NA; J: TRBJ2-7; D: NA; CDR3: CSARTASYEQYF; DNA: TGCAGCGCAAGGACAGCCTCCTACGAGCAGTACTTC
V: TRBV6-1; size: NA; J: TRBJ1-5; D: NA; CDR3: CASSDWQGNQPQHF; DNA: TGTGCCAGCAGTGATTGGCAGGGCAATCAGCCCCAGCATTTT
V: TRBV7-9; size: NA; J: TRBJ2-7; D: NA; CDR3: CASSRIDEQYF; DNA: TGTGCCAGCAGCAGGATTGACGAGCAGTACTTC
V: TRBV11-2; size: NA; J: TRBJ2-5; D: TRBD1; CDR3: CASSYTRQGQYF; DNA: TGTGCCAGCAGTTATACGCGACAGGGCCAGTACTTC
V: TRBV18; size: NA; J: TRBJ2-4; D: NA; CDR3: CASSDAVAKNIQYF; DNA: TGTGCCAGCTCAGACGCGGTAGCCAAAAACATTCAGTACTTC
V: TRBV11-2; size: NA; J: TRBJ2-3; D: NA; CDR3: CASSLDDDYRYTDTQYF; DNA: TGTGCCAGCAGCTTAGATGATGACTACCGCTACACAGATACGCAGTATTTT
V: TRBV10-3; size: NA; J: TRBJ1-1; D: TRBD1; CDR3: CAIRPGTGNTEAFF; DNA: TGTGCCATCAGACCCGGGACAGGGAACACTGAAGCTTTCTTT
V: TRBV28; size: NA; J: TRBJ1-2; D: NA; CDR3: CASSLRGADYGYTF; DNA: TGTGCCAGCAGTTTACGGGGGGCGGACTATGGCTACACCTTC
V: TRBV6-1; size: NA; J: TRBJ1-5; D: TRBD1; CDR3: CAITGGNQPQHF; DNA: TGTGCCATCACAGGGGGCAATCAGCCCCAGCATTTT
V: TRBV18; size: NA; J: TRBJ2-2; D: TRBD2; CDR3: CASSPPSGRANTGELFF; DNA: TGTGCCAGCTCACCACCTAGCGGGAGGGCGAACACCGGGGAGCTGTTTTTT
V: TRBV6-5; size: NA; J: TRBJ1-2; D: NA; CDR3: CASSYSRGDYGYTF; DNA: TGTGCCAGCAGTTACTCAAGGGGGGACTATGGCTACACCTTC
V: TRBV5-1; size: once; J: TRBJ2-5; D: NA; CDR3: CASSLVVGGRLETQYF; DNA: TGCGCCAGCAGCTTGGTCGTGGGGGGGCGATTAGAGACCCAGTACTTC
V: TRBV6-1; size: NA; J: TRBJ1-4; D: NA; CDR3: CASTRRPREGEKLFF; DNA: TGTGCCAGCACTCGCCGCCCCAGGGAGGGCGAAAAACTGTTTTTT
V: TRBV7-3; size: NA; J: TRBJ2-2; D: NA; CDR3: CASSLMGTGELFF; DNA: TGTGCCAGCAGCTTAATGGGCACCGGGGAGCTGTTTTTT
V: TRBV27; size: NA; J: TRBJ1-5; D: NA; CDR3: CASTGGNQPQHF; DNA: TGTGCCAGCACAGGGGGCAATCAGCCCCAGCATTTT
V: TRBV10-2; size: NA; J: TRBJ2-7; D: NA; CDR3: CASRGNYEQYF; DNA: TGCGCCAGCCGGGGAAACTACGAGCAGTACTTC
V: TRBV5-1; size: NA; J: TRBJ2-7; D: NA; CDR3: CASRFTSTVYEQYF; DNA: TGCGCCAGCAGATTCACTAGCACGGTCTACGAGCAGTACTTC
V: TRBV9; size: NA; J: TRBJ2-3; D: NA; CDR3: CASSVGTYTDTQYF; DNA: TGTGCCAGCAGCGTCGGGACATACACAGATACGCAGTATTTT
V: TRBV10-3; size: NA; J: TRBJ2-7; D: NA; CDR3: CAIKQPDSYEQYF; DNA: TGTGCCATCAAGCAGCCGGACTCCTACGAGCAGTACTTC
V: TRBV30; size: NA; J: TRBJ2-5; D: NA; CDR3: CAWSAGETQYF; DNA: TGTGCCTGGAGTGCTGGGGAGACCCAGTACTTC
V: TRBV11-2; size: NA; J: TRBJ1-4; D: NA; CDR3: CASSLGGNEKLFF; DNA: TGTGCCAGCAGCTTAGGTGGGAATGAAAAACTGTTTTTT
V: TRBV11-2; size: NA; J: TRBJ2-7; D: NA; CDR3: CASSLDTYYEQYF; DNA: TGTGCCAGCAGCTTAGACACATACTACGAGCAGTACTTC
V: TRBV28; size: NA; J: TRBJ2-7; D: NA; CDR3: CASSIGGSLYEQYF; DNA: TGTGCCAGCAGTATCGGGGGATCCCTCTACGAGCAGTACTTC
V: TRBV28; size: NA; J: TRBJ2-1; D: NA; CDR3: CASSPLPVGTYNEQFF; DNA: TGTGCCAGCAGCCCTCTACCTGTGGGGACCTACAATGAGCAGTTCTTC
V: TRBV7-2; size: once; J: TRBJ2-1; D: NA; CDR3: CASSSGQSSYNEQFF; DNA: TGTGCCAGCAGCTCCGGACAGAGCTCCTACAATGAGCAGTTCTTC
V: TRBV29-1; size: once; J: TRBJ2-2; D: NA; CDR3: CSVEEGANTGELFF; DNA: TGCAGCGTTGAAGAAGGGGCGAACACCGGGGAGCTGTTTTTT
V: TRBV7-3; size: NA; J: TRBJ1-1; D: NA; CDR3: CASSLTNGIEAFF; DNA: TGTGCCAGCAGCTTAACGAATGGGATAGAAGCTTTCTTT
V: TRBV28; size: once; J: TRBJ2-1; D: NA; CDR3: CASSPAGTKYNEQFF; DNA: TGTGCCAGCAGCCCCGCCGGGACAAAGTACAATGAGCAGTTCTTC
V: TRBV18; size: once; J: TRBJ2-7; D: TRBD2; CDR3: CASSPSLGLDYEQYF; DNA: TGTGCCAGCTCACCATCACTTGGACTAGACTACGAGCAGTACTTC
V: TRBV30; size: NA; J: TRBJ1-4; D: NA; CDR3: CAWRGNPWGATNEKLFF; DNA: TGTGCCTGGAGGGGTAACCCCTGGGGCGCAACTAATGAAAAACTGTTTTTT
V: TRBV18; size: NA; J: TRBJ1-1; D: NA; CDR3: CASSPQAANSNTEAFF; DNA: TGTGCCAGCTCACCACAGGCAGCGAACTCGAACACTGAAGCTTTCTTT
V: TRBV4-2; size: NA; J: TRBJ2-2; D: NA; CDR3: CASSPQSGVPVGELFF; DNA: TGTGCCAGCAGCCCACAATCAGGGGTCCCAGTCGGGGAGCTGTTTTTT
V: TRBV20-1; size: NA; J: TRBJ1-1; D: NA; CDR3: CSAREADKAFF; DNA: TGCAGTGCTAGAGAGGCAGACAAAGCTTTCTTT
V: TRBV7-9; size: NA; J: TRBJ2-3; D: NA; CDR3: CASSLKGTSTDTQYF; DNA: TGTGCCAGCAGCTTAAAGGGTACTAGCACAGATACGCAGTATTTT
V: TRBV6-1; size: NA; J: TRBJ1-1; D: TRBD1; CDR3: CASSLDRAMNTEAFF; DNA: TGTGCCAGCAGTCTGGACAGGGCCATGAACACTGAAGCTTTCTTT
V: TRBV6-1; size: NA; J: TRBJ2-3; D: TRBD1; CDR3: CASRFQGADTQYF; DNA: TGTGCCAGCAGATTTCAGGGGGCAGATACGCAGTATTTT
V: TRBV4-2; size: NA; J: TRBJ1-2; D: NA; CDR3: CASSQVGDPNTF; DNA: TGTGCCAGCAGCCAGGTCGGGGATCCTAACACCTTC
V: TRBV28; size: NA; J: TRBJ2-6; D: NA; CDR3: CASSFWGSGPGANVLTF; DNA: TGTGCCAGCAGTTTCTGGGGATCGGGACCTGGGGCCAACGTCCTGACTTTC
V: TRBV19; size: NA; J: TRBJ2-6; D: NA; CDR3: CASSIPGLGANVLTF; DNA: TGTGCCAGTAGTATCCCAGGGCTCGGGGCCAACGTCCTGACTTTC
V: TRBV7-2; size: few; J: TRBJ2-7; D: TRBD2; CDR3: CASSSRRGDGQYF; DNA: TGTGCCAGCAGCTCCCGCCGGGGGGACGGGCAGTACTTC
V: TRBV2; size: NA; J: TRBJ1-5; D: NA; CDR3: CASSRGAGRYQPQHF; DNA: TGTGCCAGCAGCCGGGGGGCAGGGAGGTATCAGCCCCAGCATTTT
V: TRBV30; size: NA; J: TRBJ2-7; D: NA; CDR3: CAWIRQPGPYEQYF; DNA: TGTGCCTGGATTAGACAGCCCGGCCCCTACGAGCAGTACTTC